This T cell receptor beta chain was sequenced for a study of immune heterogeneity within non-small cell lung tumors. Whole-study context: Of the tumors, a few were squamous cell, nine to ten non-squamous, and 1 not otherwise specified.

This clonotype rates as medium-sized. Its antigen is not known. The TCR beta CDR3 region underwent multiplex PCR amplification with 32 V and 13 J primers. TCRdb processed the multiplex PCR reads anew with MiXCR; each CDR3 protein has one entry. The sample shows 6,700 or so distinct CDR3 sequences, approximately 23% of them seen only once. Findings of the study overall: Local tumor mutational burden showed a correlation with local T-cell clonality that was moderate but significant (R roughly 0.33). Identical dominant CDR3 beta clonotypes were found recurring across a patient's tumor sites, along with site-unique high-frequency clones.

Template material for each sample was about 0.55 ug of bulk tumor genomic DNA. Widely spaced biopsies, several per primary tumor, were obtained at surgery. With untreated, newly diagnosed non-small cell lung cancer, the patients went on to undergo curative surgery. Germline CDR1 is SEHNR and CDR2 is FQNEAQ (reference sequence). V lost 5 bases and J 0 bases, leaving 16 bases between the germline ends. The CDR3 contains 16 residues. This receptor was taken from a man between 65 and 85 years old with non-small cell lung cancer. V gene TRBV7-9 combines with J gene TRBJ1-1; TRBD1 is a possible D gene (6 bases). Sequenced sample: lung tumor tissue. Here the CDR3 DNA reads TGTGCCAGCAGCCCACCGACAGGATTCATGAACACTGAAGCTTTCTTT. Protein product: CASSPPTGFMNTEAFF.